Each of the 16 T cell receptor beta chains below was sequenced from the same sample in a study of molecular identifiers for immune sequencing clone quantification. TCRdb ran MiXCR on the PCR reads and lists one entry per CDR3 protein. Among approximately 670,000 distinct CDR3 sequences listed, just under 20% were seen once. The sample taken for sequencing was naive CD8+ T cells from blood, with Jurkat cell RNA spiked in. The subset: FACS-sorted CD8+CD4-CCR7+CD45RA+ naive T cells. These receptors came from a human donor in good health. Some libraries in this study had Jurkat cell RNA spiked in.

This chain links TRBV4-3 with TRBJ1-2; 7 bases match TRBD1. The ends lost 3 bases at V and 8 bases at J; junction bases unmatched: 9. CDR1 and CDR2 (germline): LGHNA, YSLEER. This CDR3 region has 14 residues. This CDR3 reads CASSQFRGLRGYTF. Here the CDR3 DNA reads TGCGCCAGCAGCCAGTTTAGGGGGCTGCGAGGCTACACCTTC.

This clonotype has at least ten counts. DNA for the CDR3: TGTGCCAGTAGTATAGACCCAGGGACCACTGAAGCTTTCTTT. The encoded protein is CASSIDPGTTEAFF. The V gene is TRBV19, the J gene TRBJ1-1, with D maybe TRBD1 (5 bases). Germline values: CDR1 LNHDA, CDR2 SQIVND (reference sequence). The CDR3 contains 14 residues. With 0 bases removed from V and 4 bases from J, the gap between germline ends came to 9 bases.

Only a few counts were recorded for this clonotype. This CDR3 is CAARKDLYNEQFF. CDR3 sequence (DNA): TGTGCCGCCCGTAAAGATCTGTACAATGAGCAGTTCTTC. V and J are TRBV24-1 and TRBJ2-1, with no clear D. The CDR3 runs 13 residues. V was trimmed by 12 bases and J by 4 bases, leaving 15 bases between them. CDR1 and CDR2 from the germline V gene are KGHDR and SFDVKD.

The V and J genes are TRBV10-3 and TRBJ2-7, with D possibly called TRBD1 or TRBD2 (5 bases each). The CDR3 is 13 amino acids. V lost 10 bases to trimming and J lost 0 bases, with 13 bases between them. Germline V gives CDR1 ENHRY, CDR2 SYGVKD. Written as DNA, the CDR3 is TGTGCCACTGACGAGGGGCCCTCCTACGAGCAGTACTTC. This sequence encodes CATDEGPSYEQYF.

This clonotype was counted ten times or more. This chain joins TRBV29-1 and TRBJ2-7, with 8 bases fitting TRBD2. CDR1 is SQVTM, CDR2 ANQGSEA, per germline. CDR3 length equals 13 residues. Trimming at V came to 4 bases and at J to 4 bases, leaving 6 bases not matched to a gene. The CDR3 nucleotides are TGCAGCGTTGCCGGGGGGGTTGGTTACGAGCAGTACTTC. Residues: CSVAGGVGYEQYF.

This clonotype has ten or more counts. This chain joins TRBV7-2 and TRBJ2-7; D might be TRBD1 or TRBD2, each matching 5 bases. The germline CDR1 and CDR2 sequences are SGHTA and FQGNSA. This CDR3 region has 13 residues. Trimming cost V 1 base and J 6 bases, with 10 bases left between them. CDR3 sequence (DNA): TGTGCCAGCAGCTTAGTCAAGGGGACCGAGCAGTACTTC. It encodes CASSLVKGTEQYF.

This clonotype showed up just a few times. Because it lacks the conserved phenylalanine or tryptophan at the end, this CDR3 is likely a read error. The J gene is TRBJ1-1, the V gene TRBV6-5, with D maybe TRBD1 (6 bases). Looked up from germline, CDR1 is MNHEY and CDR2 is SVGAGI. The CDR3 consists of 13 residues. V dropped 8 bases and J dropped 1 base, with 11 bases sitting between them. Here the CDR3 reads CASRQGGNTEAFS. The CDR3 bases are TGTGCCAGCCGGCAAGGGGGGAACACTGAAGCTTTCTCT.

This clonotype was found a few times. The rearrangement uses TRBV19 and TRBJ1-4; D is unresolved. The CDR3 contains 13 residues. Trimming removed 0 bases from V and 9 bases from J, with 8 bases in between. Germline CDR1 and CDR2: LNHDA and SQIVND (reference sequence). CDR3 in amino acids: CASSIDMGQKLFF. CDR3 DNA: TGTGCCAGTAGTATAGATATGGGTCAAAAACTGTTTTTT.

The genes are TRBV30 and TRBJ1-1; 11 nucleotides line up with TRBD1. The CDR3 is made up of 14 amino acids. Germline V gene sequence: CDR1 GTSNPN, CDR2 SVGIG (reference sequence). Trimming removed 2 bases from V and 6 bases from J; junction bases left unmatched: 5. CDR3 bases: TGTGCCTGGAGTAGGGACAGGGGGTTTGCTGAAGCTTTCTTT. It encodes CAWSRDRGFAEAFF.

This clonotype was counted many times. The rearrangement uses TRBV2 and TRBJ1-2; TRBD1 matches 8 bases. The trim removed 4 bases at V and 5 bases at J, leaving 9 bases unmatched. The CDR3 length is 15 residues. In germline, CDR1 is SNHLY, CDR2 FYNNEI. The CDR3 DNA follows: TGTGCCAGCAGTGTTGGGCAGGGGGCTTCTTATGGCTACACCTTC. It specifies CASSVGQGASYGYTF.

There are a few counts of this clonotype. The chain links TRBV28 to TRBJ2-7; a weak D match, TRBD2 (5 bases). The V gene's germline CDR1 is MDHEN and CDR2 SYDVKM. The ends were cut back, 6 bases at V and 3 bases at J, with 12 bases in the middle. The CDR3 loop spans 13 amino acids. CDR3 protein: CASRDLVGYEQYF. CDR3 sequence (DNA): TGTGCCAGCAGGGACTTAGTGGGCTACGAGCAGTACTTC.

This clonotype was picked up many times. The chain combines TRBV12-3 or TRBV12-4 with TRBJ1-2, with 8 bases matching TRBD1. J lost 4 bases, V lost 6 bases, and 10 bases had no gene match. CDR3 length: 15 amino acids. CDR3 sequence reads: CASSHTGTGGYGYTF. CDR3 coding DNA: TGTGCCAGCAGCCACACCGGGACAGGCGGCTATGGCTACACCTTC.

This clonotype was found a few times. The chain uses TRBV12-3 or TRBV12-4 and TRBJ2-1; 11 positions match TRBD1. With 6 bases clipped from V and 6 bases from J, the junction kept 7 bases outside the gene matches. The CDR3 is 15 amino acids. The CDR3 coding sequence is TGTGCCAGCAGCTGGTCAGGGACAGGGGGCAATGAGCAGTTCTTC. Translating gives CASSWSGTGGNEQFF.

This clonotype was recorded many times. The chain has TRBV11-2 and TRBJ1-1; a possible D gene is TRBD1 (5 bases). The CDR3 has 15 residues. CDR1 and CDR2 from the germline V gene are SGHAT and FQNNGV. Trimming removed 1 base from V and 1 base from J, with 10 bases in between. This CDR3 is CASSLVWRGNTEAFF. In nucleotides, the CDR3 is TGTGCCAGCAGCTTAGTGTGGAGGGGGAACACTGAAGCTTTCTTT.

This chain connects TRBV30 to TRBJ1-1, with D tentatively TRBD1 (6 bases). Looked up from germline, CDR1 is GTSNPN and CDR2 is SVGIG (reference sequence). CDR3 size: 13 residues. The V and J ends lost 4 bases and 1 base respectively, with 10 bases between them. CDR3 in DNA: TGTGCCTGGATTTCGACAGGGAACACTGAAGCTTTCTTT. Translated: CAWISTGNTEAFF.

In its sample, this clonotype was seen many times. J is TRBJ2-7 and V is TRBV28, with D perhaps TRBD2 (5 bases). Germline V gives CDR1 MDHEN, CDR2 SYDVKM. V shed 10 bases and J shed 0 bases, with 13 bases lying between them. There are 13 residues in the CDR3. The CDR3 sequence: CATQFGLSYEQYF. The CDR3 nucleotides read TGTGCCACCCAATTTGGACTCTCCTACGAGCAGTACTTC.